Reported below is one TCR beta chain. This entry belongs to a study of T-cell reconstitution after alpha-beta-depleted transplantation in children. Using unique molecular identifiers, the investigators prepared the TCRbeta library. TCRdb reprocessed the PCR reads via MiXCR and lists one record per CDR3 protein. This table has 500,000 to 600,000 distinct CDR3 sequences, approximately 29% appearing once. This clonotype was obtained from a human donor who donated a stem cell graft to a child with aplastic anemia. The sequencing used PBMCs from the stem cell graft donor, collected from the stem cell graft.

The CDR3, as DNA: TGCAGTGCTAGAGTTTCGCGAGTGGATCAGCCCCAGCATTTT. This translates into CSARVSRVDQPQHF. The chain carries TRBV20-1 and TRBJ1-5; D is unclear. This CDR3 spans 14 amino acids. V was shortened by 1 base and J by 5 bases, with 12 bases between the two germline ends. In germline, CDR1 is DFQATT, CDR2 SNEGSKA (reference sequence).